This T cell receptor (beta chain) was identified during a study of cytotoxic CD8 clonotypes in ibrutinib-treated CLL. Sequencing used immunoSEQ multiplex PCR; TCRdb keeps in-frame clones, though not all of them. The table has roughly 180,000 clones, about 80% seen once. CDR3 size: 15 residues. V was pared by 0 bases and J by 3 bases, with 12 bases between. CDR1 and CDR2 (germline): GTSNPN, SVGIG (reference sequence). The rearrangement uses TRBV30 and TRBJ1-5; tentatively, D is TRBD1 (5 bases). Sample: PBMCs, taken after 24 months of ibrutinib treatment. This clonotype was obtained from a human donor with chronic lymphocytic leukemia. The CDR3 protein is CAWSVLKGPNQPQHF. CDR3 bases: TGTGCCTGGAGTGTACTAAAGGGGCCCAATCAGCCCCAGCATTTT.